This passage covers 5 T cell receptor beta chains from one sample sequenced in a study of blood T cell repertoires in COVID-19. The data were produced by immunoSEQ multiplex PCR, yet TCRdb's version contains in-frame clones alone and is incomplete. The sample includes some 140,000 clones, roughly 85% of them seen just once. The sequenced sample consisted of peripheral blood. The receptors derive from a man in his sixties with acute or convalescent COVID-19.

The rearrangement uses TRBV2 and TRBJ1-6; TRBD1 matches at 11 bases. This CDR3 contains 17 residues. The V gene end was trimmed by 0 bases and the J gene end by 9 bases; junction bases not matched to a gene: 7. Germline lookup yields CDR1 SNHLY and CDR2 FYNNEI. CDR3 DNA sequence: TGTGCCAGCAGTGAAGCTCTACCCGGACAGGGGGCTTCACCCCTCCACTTT. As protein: CASSEALPGQGASPLHF.

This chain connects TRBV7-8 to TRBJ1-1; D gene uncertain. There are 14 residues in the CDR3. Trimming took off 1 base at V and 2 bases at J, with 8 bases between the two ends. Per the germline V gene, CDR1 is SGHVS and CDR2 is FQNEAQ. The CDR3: CASSLEEGNTEAFF. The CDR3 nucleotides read TGTGCCAGCAGCTTAGAAGAGGGCAACACTGAAGCTTTCTTT.

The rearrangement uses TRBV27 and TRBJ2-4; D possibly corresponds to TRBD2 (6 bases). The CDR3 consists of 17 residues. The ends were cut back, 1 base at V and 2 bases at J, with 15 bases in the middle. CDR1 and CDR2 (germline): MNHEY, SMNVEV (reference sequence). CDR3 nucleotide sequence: TGTGCCAGCAGTTTATGGGCCCCGGGACTGTCCAAAAACATTCAGTACTTC. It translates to CASSLWAPGLSKNIQYF.

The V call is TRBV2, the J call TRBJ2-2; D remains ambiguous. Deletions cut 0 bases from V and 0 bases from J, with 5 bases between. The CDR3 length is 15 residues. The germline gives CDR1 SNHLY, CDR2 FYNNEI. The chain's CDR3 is CASSEARPNTGELFF. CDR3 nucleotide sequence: TGTGCCAGCAGTGAAGCGCGTCCGAACACCGGGGAGCTGTTTTTT.

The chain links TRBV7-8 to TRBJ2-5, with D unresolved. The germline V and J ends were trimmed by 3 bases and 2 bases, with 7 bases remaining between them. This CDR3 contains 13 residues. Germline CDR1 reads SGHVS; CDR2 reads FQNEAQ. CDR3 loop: CASSLGRQETQYF. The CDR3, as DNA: TGTGCCAGCAGCTTGGGCAGACAAGAGACCCAGTACTTC.